A selection of T cell receptor beta chains follows, all from one sample in a study of T cells in Graves' hyperthyroidism and ophthalmopathy. TCRdb redid the calling of the multiplex PCR reads with MiXCR, one entry per CDR3 protein. The sample shows about 370,000 distinct CDR3 sequences, 15% of them seen only once. The sequencing sample was made of blood. Source of these receptors: a woman aged 55-75 years with Graves' ophthalmopathy. Both conserved end residues are part of each CDR3. D genes are given only for firm matches.

cdr3_aa: CATSDPTGGGQPQHF; v_call: TRBV24-1; d_call: TRBD1; cdr3_length: 15
cdr3_aa: CASSQYSQGGTDTQYF; v_call: TRBV4-1; d_call: TRBD1; cdr3_length: 16
cdr3_aa: CASSKDRGGQPQHF; v_call: TRBV18; d_call: TRBD1; cdr3_length: 14
cdr3_aa: CASSLRAGALNEQFF; v_call: TRBV5-1; d_call: TRBD2; cdr3_length: 15
cdr3_aa: CASSPGGASSYEQYF; v_call: TRBV12-3/TRBV12-4; d_call: TRBD2; cdr3_length: 15
cdr3_aa: CASSQLGNQPQHF; v_call: TRBV19; d_call: -; cdr3_length: 13
cdr3_aa: CASSLSRGTSGINPGELFF; v_call: TRBV7-3; d_call: TRBD2; cdr3_length: 19
cdr3_aa: CASSLGAGGRDEQFF; v_call: TRBV11-1; d_call: TRBD2; cdr3_length: 15
cdr3_aa: CASHSQGYTDTQYF; v_call: TRBV6-1; d_call: TRBD1; cdr3_length: 14
cdr3_aa: CASSDYLTDTQYF; v_call: TRBV2; d_call: -; cdr3_length: 13
cdr3_aa: CASSLVDRGSDTQYF; v_call: TRBV5-1; d_call: TRBD1; cdr3_length: 15
cdr3_aa: CSARGGQPQHF; v_call: TRBV20-1; d_call: -; cdr3_length: 11
cdr3_aa: CASSLRAGGVNEQYF; v_call: TRBV5-5; d_call: TRBD2; cdr3_length: 15
cdr3_aa: CASSLDRGAETQYF; v_call: TRBV28; d_call: TRBD1; cdr3_length: 14
cdr3_aa: CSAALAGMGNIQYF; v_call: TRBV20-1; d_call: TRBD2; cdr3_length: 14
cdr3_aa: CASTDTGGADNNEQFF; v_call: TRBV7-3; d_call: TRBD2; cdr3_length: 16
cdr3_aa: CAWSVLSGRIDEQFF; v_call: TRBV30; d_call: TRBD2; cdr3_length: 15
cdr3_aa: CASSRRTGGIGLDEQFF; v_call: TRBV7-3; d_call: TRBD1; cdr3_length: 17
cdr3_aa: CALGTSVPQETQYF; v_call: TRBV30; d_call: TRBD2; cdr3_length: 14
cdr3_aa: CATSPGQGRTNTGELFF; v_call: TRBV24-1; d_call: TRBD1; cdr3_length: 17
cdr3_aa: CASSYGAGAIAKNIQYF; v_call: TRBV6-5; d_call: TRBD2; cdr3_length: 17
cdr3_aa: CASNKGLAGVADTQYF; v_call: TRBV2; d_call: TRBD2; cdr3_length: 16
cdr3_aa: CVLPSTDTQYF; v_call: TRBV28; d_call: -; cdr3_length: 11
cdr3_aa: CASSLRQGQGTEAFF; v_call: TRBV3-1; d_call: TRBD1; cdr3_length: 15
cdr3_aa: CASSLATVRVSGELFF; v_call: TRBV5-1; d_call: -; cdr3_length: 16
cdr3_aa: CASSIRTGGIGGYTF; v_call: TRBV2; d_call: TRBD1; cdr3_length: 15
cdr3_aa: CSAEPLSGSIEQYF; v_call: TRBV20-1; d_call: -; cdr3_length: 14
cdr3_aa: CASSLTEANEKLFF; v_call: TRBV7-9; d_call: -; cdr3_length: 14
cdr3_aa: CASSVTGSSYNEQFF; v_call: TRBV12-3/TRBV12-4; d_call: -; cdr3_length: 15
cdr3_aa: CASSVSQGALQETQYF; v_call: TRBV7-9; d_call: TRBD1; cdr3_length: 16
cdr3_aa: CASKEGAEQYF; v_call: TRBV5-1; d_call: -; cdr3_length: 11
cdr3_aa: CASSQRQGATEAFF; v_call: TRBV3-1; d_call: TRBD1; cdr3_length: 14
cdr3_aa: CASSLDLTGNYEQYF; v_call: TRBV18; d_call: TRBD1; cdr3_length: 15
cdr3_aa: CASRQGGRNSPLHF; v_call: TRBV27; d_call: TRBD1; cdr3_length: 14
cdr3_aa: CASSFGPRQELFF; v_call: TRBV7-2; d_call: -; cdr3_length: 13
cdr3_aa: CASSQDRLAGGNEQFF; v_call: TRBV4-2; d_call: TRBD2; cdr3_length: 16
cdr3_aa: CSASSRGFSYEQYF; v_call: TRBV20-1; d_call: TRBD1; cdr3_length: 14
cdr3_aa: CSARVGSGIGDNEQFF; v_call: TRBV20-1; d_call: -; cdr3_length: 16
cdr3_aa: CASSRNTGELFF; v_call: TRBV3-1; d_call: -; cdr3_length: 12
cdr3_aa: CSVAHSGRVTDTQYF; v_call: TRBV20-1; d_call: TRBD2; cdr3_length: 15
cdr3_aa: CASSLTDGNTIYF; v_call: TRBV7-2; d_call: -; cdr3_length: 13
cdr3_aa: CSAWVTNTGELFF; v_call: TRBV20-1; d_call: -; cdr3_length: 13
cdr3_aa: CASSTDLHNEQFF; v_call: TRBV11-2; d_call: -; cdr3_length: 13
cdr3_aa: CASSPLPGQGASGANVLTF; v_call: TRBV18; d_call: TRBD1; cdr3_length: 19
cdr3_aa: CASSSPGGTYEQYF; v_call: TRBV28; d_call: TRBD1; cdr3_length: 14
cdr3_aa: CASSEGARYGYTF; v_call: TRBV6-1; d_call: -; cdr3_length: 13
cdr3_aa: CASSLSAGDNSPLHF; v_call: TRBV5-8; d_call: -; cdr3_length: 15